The 32 T cell receptor beta chains presented below share a single source sample, sequenced in a study of a mutant IDH1 vaccine in newly diagnosed glioma. The antigens of these receptors remain unknown. Noted time point: week 5, during vaccination. One vaccine dose held 300 ug of mutant IDH1 20-mer peptide and came with topical imiquimod. Produced via immunoSEQ multiplex PCR; TCRdb's table is partial and in-frame only. Of over 50,000 clones listed, 90% are singletons. The sequencing here drew on PBMCs, taken from a glioma patient whose treatment included an IDH1 peptide vaccine. The receptors here all came from a woman aged 40 to 50 with glioma.

The V gene is TRBV11-2, the J gene TRBJ2-5; weak D call: TRBD1 (5 bases). The CDR3 runs to 15 residues. The V end was cut by 5 bases, the J end by 5 bases, with 18 bases between. Per the germline V gene, CDR1 is SGHAT and CDR2 is FQNNGV. DNA for the CDR3: TGTGCCAGCAGCGTACAGGTCCTGGGATGGGAGACCCAGTACTTC. Its translation is CASSVQVLGWETQYF. The full variable domain, its missing parts supplied by reference TRBV11-2 and TRBJ2-5, is EAGVAQSPRYKIIEKRQSVAFWCNPISGHATLYWYQQILGQGPKLLIQFQNNGVVDDSQLPKDRFSAERLKGVDSTLKIQPAKLEDSAVYLCASSVQVLGWETQYFGPGTRLLVL.

V is TRBV2 and J is TRBJ1-2; D perhaps matches TRBD1 (6 bases). V was clipped by 7 bases and J by 7 bases, with 19 bases between them. This CDR3 contains 14 residues. CDR1 SNHLY and CDR2 FYNNEI come from the germline V gene. The CDR3 region has the DNA TGTGCCAGCACCTATGGGGGGGGGCGGCGTGGCTACACCTTC. Protein product: CASTYGGGRRGYTF. Full variable domain (outside the CDR3, taken from reference TRBV2 and TRBJ1-2): EPEVTQTPSHQVTQMGQEVILRCVPISNHLYFYWYRQILGQKVEFLVSFYNNEISEKSEIFDDQFSVERPDGSNFTLKIRSTKLEDSAMYFCASTYGGGRRGYTFGSGTRLTVV.

The rearrangement links TRBV6-1 to TRBJ2-7; no firm D call. This CDR3 spans 13 amino acids. Germline lookup yields CDR1 MNHNS and CDR2 SASEGT. Deletions cut 8 bases from V and 3 bases from J, with 14 bases between. The CDR3 sequence: CASFSPGFYEQYF. In DNA, the CDR3 is TGTGCCAGCTTCTCCCCCGGGTTCTACGAGCAGTACTTC.

The chain combines TRBV2 with TRBJ2-7; a weak D match, TRBD2 (5 bases). The CDR3 length is 14 residues. Germline CDR1 and CDR2: SNHLY and FYNNEI. V was shortened by 6 bases and J by 4 bases, with 16 bases between the two germline ends. The CDR3: CASRFGKQTYEQYF. In DNA form, the CDR3 reads TGTGCCAGCAGGTTCGGGAAGCAAACTTACGAGCAGTACTTC. The whole variable domain, remainder taken from reference TRBV2 and TRBJ2-7, is EPEVTQTPSHQVTQMGQEVILRCVPISNHLYFYWYRQILGQKVEFLVSFYNNEISEKSEIFDDQFSVERPDGSNFTLKIRSTKLEDSAMYFCASRFGKQTYEQYFGPGTRLTVT.

The CDR3 loop is CASSYSGRSPLHF. In DNA form, the CDR3 reads TGTGCCAGCAGTTACTCCGGCCGTTCACCCCTCCACTTT. The chain joins TRBV6-5 to TRBJ1-6; D is ambiguous. Germline V gene sequence: CDR1 MNHEY, CDR2 SVGAGI. Trimming took 0 bases from V and 9 from J, leaving 6 bases between them. CDR3 length equals 13 residues.

This chain links TRBV5-1 with TRBJ2-7, with D possibly matching TRBD1 (5 bases). Trimming cost V 8 bases and J 2 bases, with 17 bases left between them. The germline CDR1 and CDR2 sequences are SGHRS and YFSETQ. The CDR3 is made up of 14 amino acids. In DNA, the CDR3 is TGCGCCAGTGGTGGTGGGGCTGGGGCCTACGAGCAGTACTTC. Encoded protein: CASGGGAGAYEQYF.

V and J are TRBV9 and TRBJ2-7; D may be TRBD1 (5 bases). With 4 bases removed from V and 0 bases from J, the gap between germline ends came to 11 bases. The CDR3 is 14 amino acids. Germline V lookup: CDR1 SGDLS, CDR2 YYNGEE. The CDR3 is CASSLQASSYEQYF. The DNA of the CDR3 is TGTGCCAGCAGCCTACAGGCTAGCTCCTACGAGCAGTACTTC.

This chain links TRBV25-1 with TRBJ2-3; TRBD1 matches at 8 bases. Germline V gene data show CDR1 as MGHDK and CDR2 as SYGVNS. The CDR3 runs to 15 residues. V trimming: 4 bases; J trimming: 8 bases; junction bases outside the gene matches: 11. For the CDR3, the DNA is TGTGCCAGCAGTGGTTTTGACAGGGGTCTGGCTACGCAGTATTTT. It specifies CASSGFDRGLATQYF.

This clone was seen just once. The genes are TRBV11-2 and TRBJ1-4, with D hard to call. The CDR3 covers 14 residues. V was trimmed by 2 bases and J by 4 bases, leaving 8 bases between them. Germline V CDR1 and CDR2: SGHAT, FQNNGV. The CDR3 sequence is CASSLTRFNEKLFF. The DNA of the CDR3 is TGTGCCAGCAGCTTAACACGGTTTAATGAAAAACTGTTTTTT.

The chain recombines TRBV6-6 with TRBJ1-5, with a tentative D call TRBD1 (5 bases). The CDR3 contains 15 residues. CDR1 and CDR2 (germline): MNHNY, SVGAGI (reference sequence). The V gene lost 2 bases and the J gene lost 4 bases, with 12 bases spanning the gap. DNA for the CDR3: TGTGCCAGCAGTTACATCGGGGGAGGGAATCAGCCCCAGCATTTT. Its protein is CASSYIGGGNQPQHF.

The chain combines TRBV19 with TRBJ1-6; TRBD1 might be the D (5 bases). This CDR3 contains 15 residues. V was trimmed by 4 bases and J by 9 bases, leaving 16 bases between them. The germline gives CDR1 LNHDA, CDR2 SQIVND (reference sequence). The CDR3 protein is CASSTQGLGGSPLHF. DNA for the CDR3: TGTGCCAGTAGTACTCAAGGACTCGGGGGTTCACCCCTCCACTTT. The full variable domain, its missing parts supplied by reference TRBV19 and TRBJ1-6, is DGGITQSPKYLFRKEGQNVTLSCEQNLNHDAMYWYRQDPGQGLRLIYYSQIVNDFQKGDIAEGYSVSREKKESFPLTVTSAQKNPTAFYLCASSTQGLGGSPLHFGNGTRLTVT.

The gene calls are TRBV5-5 and TRBJ2-7; the D gene is possibly TRBD2 (5 bases). V lost 2 bases and J lost 0, with 12 bases in between. CDR1 is SGHKS, CDR2 YYEKEE, per germline (reference sequence). The CDR3 totals 15 residues. CDR3 loop: CASSFQAASSYEQYF. CDR3 coding DNA: TGTGCCAGCAGCTTCCAAGCGGCCTCCTCCTACGAGCAGTACTTC.

This clone is a singleton in its sample. The CDR3 DNA is TGTGCCAGCAGCTTAGAAGGGACGGTGAACACTGAAGCTTTCTTT. This gives the protein CASSLEGTVNTEAFF. J is TRBJ1-1 and V is TRBV7-2; D may be TRBD1 (5 bases). Germline lookup yields CDR1 SGHTA and CDR2 FQGNSA. The CDR3 has 15 residues. Trimming shortened V by 1 base and J by 0 bases, and 9 bases separated the two germline ends.

This clone appeared once. The V and J genes are TRBV6-6 and TRBJ1-5, with D tentatively TRBD1 (5 bases). V shed 2 bases and J shed 8 bases, with 10 bases lying between them. This CDR3 is 13 amino acids long. Germline V lookup: CDR1 MNHNY, CDR2 SVGAGI (reference sequence). Here the CDR3 DNA reads TGTGCCAGCAGTTACCGGGGGAAGGAGCCCCAGCATTTT. Residues: CASSYRGKEPQHF.

The gene calls are TRBV9 and TRBJ2-5, with D possibly matching TRBD2 (5 bases). In germline, CDR1 is SGDLS, CDR2 YYNGEE. The CDR3 spans 14 residues. Trimming left V 0 bases short and J 5 bases short, with 11 bases between. CDR3 sequence (DNA): TGTGCCAGCAGCGTAGGGTTGGGCGGGGAGACCCAGTACTTC. Its protein product is CASSVGLGGETQYF.

The chain recombines TRBV10-3 with TRBJ2-7; D is undetermined. This CDR3 comprises 11 residues. Germline CDR1 reads ENHRY; CDR2 reads SYGVKD. The V gene lost 6 bases and the J gene lost 7 bases, with 10 bases spanning the gap. In DNA form, the CDR3 reads TGTGCCATCAGCTCTTACGGAGAGCAGTACTTC. This sequence encodes CAISSYGEQYF.

On this clone itself: Mismatch with germline at one junction end may stem from a read error. J is TRBJ2-2 and V is TRBV7-7; 8 nucleotides line up with TRBD2. Germline CDR1 SSHAT, CDR2 FNYEAQ (reference sequence). This CDR3 comprises 16 residues. The CDR3 nucleotides are TGTGCTAGCAGCTTAATCGGGGGGGCCGACACCGGGGAGCTGTTTTTT. This gives the protein CASSLIGGADTGELFF.

The chain joins TRBV6-1 to TRBJ2-5; D may be TRBD1 (6 bases). The CDR3 contains 15 residues. Trimming left V 2 bases short and J 5 bases short, with 15 bases between. The germline V gene has CDR1 MNHNS and CDR2 SASEGT. CDR3 in amino acids: CASSETWGRRETQYF. CDR3 in DNA: TGTGCCAGCAGTGAAACTTGGGGGCGCCGGGAGACCCAGTACTTC.

This chain connects TRBV6-1 to TRBJ1-2; D gene unclear. Germline assignment: CDR1 MNHNS and CDR2 SASEGT. V was trimmed by 0 bases and J by 8 bases, leaving 13 bases between them. This CDR3 has 14 residues. The CDR3 is CASSEAAGGSGYTF. The CDR3 bases are TGTGCCAGCAGTGAAGCCGCAGGAGGCTCGGGCTACACCTTC.

This clone was found once. V gene TRBV7-9 combines with J gene TRBJ2-2; either TRBD1 or TRBD2 may fit D (6 bases each). This CDR3 is built from 16 residues. Trimming removed 2 bases at V and 4 bases at J, with 14 bases between. Germline V gene lookup returns CDR1 SEHNR and CDR2 FQNEAQ (reference sequence). The CDR3 region has the DNA TGTGCCAGCAGCTTACCCTCGGGGGCGGGCACCGGGGAGCTGTTTTTT. As protein: CASSLPSGAGTGELFF.

The CDR3 here is CASSLVTGDGYTF. CDR3 nucleotide sequence: TGTGCCAGCAGCTTAGTAACAGGGGATGGCTACACCTTC. The chain recombines TRBV7-9 with TRBJ1-2; 7 positions agree with TRBD1. The CDR3 is made up of 13 amino acids. V was clipped by 1 base and J by 6 bases; unmatched bases: 2. CDR1 SEHNR and CDR2 FQNEAQ come from the germline V gene (reference sequence).

The chain employs TRBV5-1 and TRBJ1-1; D uncertain. Trimming took off 4 bases at V and 0 bases at J, with 10 bases between the two ends. The CDR3 sequence is 14 residues long. In germline, CDR1 is SGHRS, CDR2 YFSETQ. The CDR3 sequence: CASSLLGMNTEAFF. In DNA form, the CDR3 reads TGCGCCAGCAGCCTGCTGGGGATGAACACTGAAGCTTTCTTT. The full variable domain, in which reference TRBV5-1 and TRBJ1-1 provide the parts outside the CDR3, is KAGVTQTPRYLIKTRGQQVTLSCSPISGHRSVSWYQQTPGQGLQFLFEYFSETQRNKGNFPGRFSGRQFSNSRSEMNVSTLELGDSALYLCASSLLGMNTEAFFGQGTRLTVV.

The chain links TRBV7-9 to TRBJ1-2; 10 nucleotides line up with TRBD1. Germline-derived CDR1 and CDR2 are SEHNR and FQNEAQ (reference sequence). The CDR3 runs to 14 residues. Trimming cost V 3 bases and J 2 bases; bases outside gene matches: 0. The CDR3 loop reads CASSLGQGNYGYTF. The DNA for the CDR3 is TGTGCCAGCAGCTTGGGACAGGGGAACTATGGCTACACCTTC.

The chain uses TRBV6-5 and TRBJ1-1, with 10 bases lining up with TRBD1. V lost 6 bases and J lost 5; bases outside the gene matches: 9. This CDR3 contains 15 residues. CDR1 is MNHEY, CDR2 SVGAGI, per germline. The CDR3 region is CASRTTGTGETEAFF. In DNA, the CDR3 is TGTGCCAGCAGGACGACCGGGACAGGGGAAACTGAAGCTTTCTTT.

The chain links TRBV19 to TRBJ2-7, with TRBD1 as a possible D gene (6 bases). The germline V gene encodes CDR1 LNHDA and CDR2 SQIVND (reference sequence). The ends were cut back, 6 bases at V and 3 bases at J, with 18 bases in the middle. CDR3 length: 15 residues. The DNA of the CDR3 is TGTGCCAGTAGCGATCCGGGACAATCACGCTACGAGCAGTACTTC. Translation: CASSDPGQSRYEQYF.

This chain joins TRBV6-1 and TRBJ2-5; a weak D match, TRBD1 (5 bases). The V end lost 2 bases, the J end lost 3 bases, and 16 bases lay between the germline ends. From germline, CDR1 is MNHNS and CDR2 SASEGT. The CDR3 covers 16 residues. The CDR3 nucleotides read TGTGCCAGCAGTGAAATCTTGACAGCTACAAAAGAGACCCAGTACTTC. Protein sequence: CASSEILTATKETQYF.

This clone came up a few times. CDR3 residues: CASSQETGGSYGYTF. CDR3 nucleotide sequence: TGTGCCAGCAGCCAAGAAACAGGGGGTAGCTATGGCTACACCTTC. V usage is TRBV4-2 and J usage is TRBJ1-2, with 8 bases aligning to TRBD1. The V gene's germline CDR1 is LGHNA and CDR2 YNFKEQ. Trimming took 0 bases from V and 4 from J; bases not matched to a gene: 4. The CDR3 is 15 amino acids.

J is TRBJ2-5 and V is TRBV23-1; D possibly corresponds to TRBD1 (6 bases). TRBV23-1 is classed as an ORF, of uncertain function. The length of the CDR3 is 16 residues. V was pared by 6 bases and J by 2 bases, with 19 bases between. CDR3 sequence reads: CASRGPYRDTQETQYF. CDR3 sequence (DNA): TGCGCCAGCAGAGGTCCGTACCGGGACACGCAAGAGACCCAGTACTTC.

The chain uses TRBV11-2 and TRBJ1-1; possible D gene TRBD1, 5 bases. Trimming shortened V by 4 bases and J by 2 bases, and 14 bases separated the two germline ends. This CDR3 has 15 residues. The V gene's germline CDR1 is SGHAT and CDR2 FQNNGV. This CDR3 is CASSSTQASNTEAFF. CDR3 bases: TGTGCCAGCAGCTCAACACAGGCGTCCAACACTGAAGCTTTCTTT.

DNA of the CDR3: TGTGCCAGCAGACCCCATTCCCAGGGGGCTTCCTACGAGCAGTACTTC. Translating it yields CASRPHSQGASYEQYF. This chain uses TRBV27 with TRBJ2-7, with 8 bases aligning to TRBD1. There are 16 residues in the CDR3. V shed 6 bases and J 1 base; nucleotides not matched to a gene: 11. Germline values: CDR1 MNHEY, CDR2 SMNVEV (reference sequence).

This clone was recorded once. The chain joins TRBV6-1 to TRBJ2-7; D may be TRBD2 (6 bases). Trimming pared 0 bases from V and 1 base from J, leaving 7 bases between. The germline V gene has CDR1 MNHNS and CDR2 SASEGT. This CDR3 region has 14 residues. The CDR3 is CASSEAGGSYEQYF. DNA of the CDR3: TGTGCCAGCAGTGAAGCGGGGGGATCCTACGAGCAGTACTTC.

The table lists this clone with a few counts. The chain is built from TRBV9 and TRBJ2-2, with D possibly being TRBD1 or TRBD2 (5 bases each). CDR1 and CDR2 (germline): SGDLS, YYNGEE. The CDR3 contains 14 residues. V lost 4 bases to trimming and J lost 6 bases, with 13 bases between them. The CDR3 bases are TGTGCCAGCAGCCCAGGTTGGGGGTCCGGGGAGCTGTTTTTT. Encoded protein: CASSPGWGSGELFF.